The 8 T cell receptor beta chains below all came from one sample that was sequenced in a study of T cell responses to AZD1222 COVID-19 vaccine (dated by TCRdb to the early 2020s). Receptor libraries were prepared by the immunoSEQ multiplex PCR assay. Not all clones reach the TCRdb copy of this immuneACCESS table, which keeps in-frame sequences only. Checked studies attribute under half of the gap to unresolved V genes and leave the rest unexplained. A total of 95,000 or so clones appear in this sample, 70% to 90% of them only once. The top ten constitute 3.7% of the sample. The time point label, as the study defines it: baseline before first vaccination. This sample comprised peripheral blood, obtained on day 0 of AZD1222 vaccination. These receptors originate from an adult in good health.

CDR3 loop: CASSEWAATEAFF. The CDR3, as DNA: TGTGCCAGCAGTGAATGGGCGGCCACTGAAGCTTTCTTT. The chain is built from TRBV2 and TRBJ1-1; D is unclear. The CDR3 consists of 13 residues. V lost 2 bases to trimming and J lost 4 bases, with 8 bases between them. Germline V gene data show CDR1 as SNHLY and CDR2 as FYNNEI.

This sequence joins TRBV6-5 and TRBJ2-7; weak D call: TRBD2 (6 bases). V dropped 7 bases and J dropped 2 bases, with 15 bases sitting between them. The CDR3 runs to 14 residues. Germline V gene sequence: CDR1 MNHEY, CDR2 SVGAGI. The CDR3: CASKFAGPTYEQYF. In DNA, the CDR3 is TGTGCCAGCAAATTCGCGGGACCTACCTACGAGCAGTACTTC.

The chain combines TRBV4-3 with TRBJ2-3, with 8 bases identical to TRBD2. CDR1 and CDR2 (germline): LGHNA, YSLEER. Trimming took 4 bases from V and 4 from J; bases not matched to a gene: 7. The CDR3 sequence is 15 residues long. Here the CDR3 DNA reads TGCGCCAGCAGCCCGAGTCGGGGGGGCGCAGATACGCAGTATTTT. As protein: CASSPSRGGADTQYF.

J is TRBJ1-2 and V is TRBV13; TRBD1 aligns across 7 bases. This CDR3 is built from 14 residues. In germline, CDR1 is PRHDT, CDR2 FYEKMQ (reference sequence). Losses at the gene ends were 8 bases for V and 0 bases for J; bases not matched to a gene: 6. As DNA, the CDR3 is TGTGCCAGCTTTCGAACAGGGGCTAACTATGGCTACACCTTC. It encodes CASFRTGANYGYTF.

The chain has TRBV5-4 and TRBJ1-1; 7 positions agree with TRBD1. The CDR3 runs to 13 residues. V gave up 3 bases and J gave up 7 bases; unmatched junction bases: 6. CDR1 SGHNT and CDR2 YYREEE come from the germline V gene (reference sequence). CDR3 protein: CASSSGGVIEAFF. CDR3 DNA sequence: TGTGCCAGCAGCTCAGGGGGGGTCATTGAAGCTTTCTTT.

V gene TRBV6-5 combines with J gene TRBJ2-7; D is unresolved. The V end was cut by 7 bases, the J end by 0 bases, with 16 bases between. Germline V gene lookup returns CDR1 MNHEY and CDR2 SVGAGI. The CDR3 loop spans 15 amino acids. DNA for the CDR3: TGTGCCAGCAAAGCTTATACGCAGATCTCCTACGAGCAGTACTTC. Residues: CASKAYTQISYEQYF.

The chain has TRBV27 and TRBJ2-5; either TRBD1 or TRBD2 may fit D (5 bases each). V gave up 5 bases and J gave up 1 base, with 20 bases separating them. From germline, CDR1 is MNHEY and CDR2 SMNVEV (reference sequence). The CDR3 extends over 17 amino acids. The CDR3 here is CASSGDPGTAGQETQYF. In DNA, the CDR3 is TGTGCCAGCAGTGGAGACCCAGGGACCGCAGGCCAAGAGACCCAGTACTTC.

The chain employs TRBV6-5 and TRBJ1-2; 7 positions agree with TRBD1. The germline V gene has CDR1 MNHEY and CDR2 SVGAGI. The ends lost 7 bases at V and 4 bases at J; junction bases unmatched: 6. This CDR3 has 13 amino acids. This CDR3 reads CASTQGVGYGYTF. The DNA of the CDR3 is TGTGCCAGCACCCAGGGGGTGGGCTATGGCTACACCTTC.